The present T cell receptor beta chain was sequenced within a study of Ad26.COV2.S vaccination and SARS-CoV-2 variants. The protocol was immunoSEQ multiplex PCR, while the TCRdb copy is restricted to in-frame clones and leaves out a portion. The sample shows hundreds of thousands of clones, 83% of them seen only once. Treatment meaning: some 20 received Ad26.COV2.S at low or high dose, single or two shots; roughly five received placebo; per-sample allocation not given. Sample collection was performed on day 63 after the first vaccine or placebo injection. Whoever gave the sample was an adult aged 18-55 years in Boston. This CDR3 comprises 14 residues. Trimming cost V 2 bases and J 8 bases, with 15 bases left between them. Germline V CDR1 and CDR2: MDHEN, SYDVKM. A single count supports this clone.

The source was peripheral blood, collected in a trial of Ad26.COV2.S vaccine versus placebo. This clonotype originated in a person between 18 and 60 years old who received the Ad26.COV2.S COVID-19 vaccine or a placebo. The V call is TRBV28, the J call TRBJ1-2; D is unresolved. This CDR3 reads CASSLVGRSWGYTF. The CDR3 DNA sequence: TGTGCCAGCAGTTTAGTCGGGAGGTCATGGGGCTACACCTTC.